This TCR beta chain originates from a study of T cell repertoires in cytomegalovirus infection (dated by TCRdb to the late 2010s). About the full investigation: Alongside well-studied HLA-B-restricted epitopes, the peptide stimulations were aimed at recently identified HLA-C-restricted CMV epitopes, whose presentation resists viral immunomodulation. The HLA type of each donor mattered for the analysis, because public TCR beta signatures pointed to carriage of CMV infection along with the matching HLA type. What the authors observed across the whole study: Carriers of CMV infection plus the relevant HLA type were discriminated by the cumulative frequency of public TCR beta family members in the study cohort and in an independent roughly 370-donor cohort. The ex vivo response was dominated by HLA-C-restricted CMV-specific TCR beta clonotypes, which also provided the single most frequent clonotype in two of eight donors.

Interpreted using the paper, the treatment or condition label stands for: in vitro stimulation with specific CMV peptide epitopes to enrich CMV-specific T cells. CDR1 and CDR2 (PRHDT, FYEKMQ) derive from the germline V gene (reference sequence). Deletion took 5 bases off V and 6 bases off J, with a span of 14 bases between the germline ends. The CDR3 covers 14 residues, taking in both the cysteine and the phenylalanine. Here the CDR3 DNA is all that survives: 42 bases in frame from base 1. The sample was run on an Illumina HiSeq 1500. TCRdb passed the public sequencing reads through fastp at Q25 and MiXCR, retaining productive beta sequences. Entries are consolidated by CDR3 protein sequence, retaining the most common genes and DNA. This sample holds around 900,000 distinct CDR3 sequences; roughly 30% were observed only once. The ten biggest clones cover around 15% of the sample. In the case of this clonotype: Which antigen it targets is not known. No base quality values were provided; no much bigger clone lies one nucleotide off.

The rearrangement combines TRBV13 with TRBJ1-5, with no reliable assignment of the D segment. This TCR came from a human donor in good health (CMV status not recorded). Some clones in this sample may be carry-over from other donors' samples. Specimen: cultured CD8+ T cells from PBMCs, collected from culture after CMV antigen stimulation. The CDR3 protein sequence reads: CASSPGKGLQPQHF. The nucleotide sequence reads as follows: TGTGCCAGCAGCCCGGGAAAGGGTCTTCAGCCCCAGCATTTT.